These 21 T cell receptor beta chains were all obtained from the same sample, sequenced in a study of CXCR3-negative and CXCR3-positive naive CD8 T cells. Regarding the study as a whole: When CXCR3-positive naive cells were set against CXCR3-negative naive cells, the former had more hydrophobic TRB CDR3s.

With UMI labels, 5' RACE was used to prepare the TRB cDNA libraries. TCRdb re-called the 5' RACE reads; one entry per CDR3 protein, DNA not given. The sample data list 130,000 to 150,000 distinct CDR3 sequences. Antigens of these TCRs are unknown. The sample comprised naive CXCR3+ CD8+ T cells from blood. As for subset: CD45RO-CCR7+CD27+CD95- naive CD8+ T cells expressing CXCR3 (TNR3+). These receptors originate from a human donor in good health. Some clones in this sample may be carry-over from other donors' samples.

This chain joins TRBV7-9 and TRBJ2-2; there is no DNA to check the TCRdb D call of TRBD2. This CDR3 has 16 residues. Germline V gives CDR1 SEHNR, CDR2 FQNEAQ (reference sequence). This CDR3 reads CASTKAAGDYTGELFF.

The chain employs TRBV9 and TRBJ1-3. The CDR3 contains 15 residues. Germline CDR1 is SGDLS and CDR2 is YYNGEE. CDR3 sequence reads: CASSVDLFSGNTIYF. The variable domain in full, with the rest retrieved from reference TRBV9 and TRBJ1-3, is DSGVTQTPKHLITATGQRVTLRCSPRSGDLSVYWYQQSLDQGLQFLIQYYNGEERAKGNILERFSAQQFPDLHSELNLSSLELGDSALYFCASSVDLFSGNTIYFGEGSWLTVV.

The chain is built from TRBV7-9 and TRBJ2-7; TCRdb gives TRBD1 as the D gene, but with no DNA this cannot be confirmed. The CDR3 totals 14 residues. CDR1 and CDR2 from the germline V gene are SEHNR and FQNEAQ (reference sequence). This CDR3 is CASTLPMTPYEQYF. The whole variable domain, filled in from reference TRBV7-9 and TRBJ2-7, reads DTGVSQNPRHKITKRGQNVTFRCDPISEHNRLYWYRQTLGQGPEFLTYFQNEAQLEKSRLLSDRFSAERPKGSFSTLEIQRTEQGDSAMYLCASTLPMTPYEQYFGPGTRLTVT.

The chain links TRBV20-1 to TRBJ2-3; there is no DNA to check the TCRdb D call of TRBD2. Germline V lookup: CDR1 DFQATT, CDR2 SNEGSKA (reference sequence). CDR3 size: 16 residues. CDR3 sequence: CSARLTGPEPYYTQYF.

V and J are TRBV25-1 and TRBJ1-1. The CDR3 loop spans 14 amino acids. CDR1 MGHDK and CDR2 SYGVNS come from the germline V gene. This CDR3 is CASSGRRQNTEAFF.

This rearrangement joins TRBV7-9 to TRBJ2-1; without DNA, the TCRdb call of TRBD1 cannot be checked. Germline V CDR1 and CDR2: SEHNR, FQNEAQ (reference sequence). The CDR3 length is 15 residues. This chain's CDR3 is CASSLTGVIYNEQFF.

V usage is TRBV29-1 and J usage is TRBJ1-1. This CDR3 is built from 14 residues. Germline V lookup: CDR1 SQVTM, CDR2 ANQGSEA. The CDR3 is CSADREGWDTEAFF.

The V gene is TRBV28, the J gene TRBJ2-3; TCRdb's D gene call, TRBD2, goes unchecked for lack of DNA. Germline-derived CDR1 and CDR2 are MDHEN and SYDVKM. There are 16 residues in the CDR3. The chain's CDR3 is CASSPVIGSRSDTQYF.

The V call is TRBV28, the J call TRBJ1-2. Germline V gives CDR1 MDHEN, CDR2 SYDVKM. The CDR3 runs 14 residues. The CDR3 sequence: CASSLPAELYGYTF.

This rearrangement joins TRBV12-3 or TRBV12-4 to TRBJ2-7; lacking DNA, the TRBD1 call made by TCRdb goes unchecked. The CDR3 is made up of 17 amino acids. The CDR3 sequence is CASSTTGFSGPSYEQYF.

The rearrangement joins TRBV12-3 or TRBV12-4 to TRBJ2-3. CDR3 length: 14 amino acids. The CDR3 loop reads CASSLWQRTDTQYF.

The chain combines TRBV7-9 with TRBJ1-4; without DNA, the TCRdb call of TRBD1 cannot be checked. Germline V gives CDR1 SEHNR, CDR2 FQNEAQ (reference sequence). This CDR3 contains 17 residues. The CDR3 reads CASSDSGQGTTNEKLFF.

The rearrangement joins TRBV7-9 to TRBJ2-7; the D call of TRBD1 rests on TCRdb alone, since no DNA is present to check it. Germline V gives CDR1 SEHNR, CDR2 FQNEAQ (reference sequence). CDR3 size: 15 residues. The CDR3 spells CASSPGTGDLYEQYF.

The chain links TRBV5-1 to TRBJ2-1; TCRdb designates TRBD1, a call that cannot be tested without DNA. The CDR3 is 13 residues long. The germline CDR1 and CDR2 sequences are SGHRS and YFSETQ. The CDR3 sequence is CASSGDRGREQFF.

The chain uses TRBV7-9 and TRBJ2-3; TCRdb picks TRBD1, but there is no DNA to check that call. The CDR3 runs to 16 residues. CDR1 and CDR2 from the germline V gene are SEHNR and FQNEAQ (reference sequence). CDR3: CASLGTDIRNTDTQYF.

The chain employs TRBV15 and TRBJ2-1; no DNA is available, so the TRBD1 call from TCRdb remains unchecked. The CDR3 loop spans 19 amino acids. Germline V gene data show CDR1 as LNHNV and CDR2 as YYDKDF (reference sequence). The CDR3 here is CATSRDRYRDTSSYNEQFF.

The chain is built from TRBV29-1 and TRBJ2-3; absent DNA, TCRdb's TRBD2 call cannot be checked. The CDR3 totals 16 residues. Germline loops: CDR1 SQVTM, CDR2 ANQGSEA. CDR3 in amino acids: CSVEDPGGGALDTQYF.

The V and J genes are TRBV21-1 and TRBJ2-7; TCRdb's D call of TRBD1 is untestable without DNA. TRBV21-1 is described as a pseudogene. The CDR3 is made up of 14 amino acids. This CDR3 reads CASSKGQHPSEQYF.

The rearrangement uses TRBV29-1 and TRBJ2-1. CDR1 and CDR2 from the germline V gene are SQVTM and ANQGSEA. The CDR3 is made up of 14 amino acids. CDR3 sequence reads: CSVEVASVGVEQFF.

The rearrangement joins TRBV15 to TRBJ1-2; TCRdb's D gene call, TRBD1, goes unchecked for lack of DNA. This CDR3 contains 16 residues. Germline V lookup: CDR1 LNHNV, CDR2 YYDKDF (reference sequence). CDR3 sequence reads: CATSRDPADSGYGYTF.

V gene TRBV20-1 combines with J gene TRBJ2-3; absent DNA, TCRdb's TRBD2 call cannot be checked. Germline V gene sequence: CDR1 DFQATT, CDR2 SNEGSKA (reference sequence). This CDR3 has 15 amino acids. The CDR3 loop reads CSARDLSLEVDTQYF.